This is a list of T cell receptor beta chains from one sample in a study of OX40 agonist ivuxolimab in advanced cancers. Clones were sequenced by immunoSEQ multiplex PCR, and TCRdb holds only the in-frame ones, with some missing. The sample includes about 60,000 clones, under 85% seen only once; the top ten take 2% to 3%. The sequences come from CD4+ or CD8+ T cells sorted from blood, collected in a trial of the OX40 agonist ivuxolimab. The receptors here all came from an adult with an advanced solid tumor such as melanoma, head and neck, liver or kidney cancer. Each CDR3 is given with its conserved first and last residue. D genes are given only for firm matches. Rows give clone size only sometimes, using once, few, many, or a class for an expanded clone.

d_gene	len	v_gene	j_gene	abundance	CDR3aa	CDR3nt
TRBD2	15	TRBV9	TRBJ2-7	.	CASSVGGGSFYEQYF	TGTGCCAGCAGCGTAGGAGGCGGGAGCTTTTACGAGCAGTACTTC
.	15	TRBV27	TRBJ1-5	.	CASSLSSGVNQPQHF	TGTGCCAGCAGTTTATCGTCCGGTGTAAATCAGCCCCAGCATTTT
.	15	TRBV5-1	TRBJ2-3	.	CASSLALKATDTQYF	TGCGCCAGCAGCTTGGCCTTGAAGGCCACAGATACGCAGTATTTT
.	14	TRBV9	TRBJ1-2	.	CASSVAGGLDGYTF	TGTGCCAGCAGCGTAGCAGGAGGGTTAGATGGCTACACCTTC
TRBD1	13	TRBV11-1	TRBJ1-2	once	CASSEGQGRGYTF	TGTGCCAGCAGCGAGGGACAGGGAAGGGGCTACACCTTC
.	15	TRBV18	TRBJ1-5	few	CASSPTGGSNQPQHF	TGTGCCAGCTCACCAACGGGAGGGAGCAATCAGCCCCAGCATTTT
TRBD1	15	TRBV29-1	TRBJ2-1	few	CSVDETGGSYNEQFF	TGCAGCGTTGATGAGACAGGGGGCTCCTACAATGAGCAGTTCTTC
TRBD2	14	TRBV19	TRBJ2-1	.	CASWTSGLYNEQFF	TGTGCCAGTTGGACTAGCGGGCTTTACAATGAGCAGTTCTTC
TRBD1	14	TRBV7-9	TRBJ1-2	.	CASSLDRGRDGYTF	TGTGCCAGCAGCTTAGACAGGGGGCGCGATGGCTACACCTTC
TRBD1	16	TRBV19	TRBJ1-2	.	CASSMSQGGDNYGYTF	TGTGCCAGTAGTATGAGCCAGGGGGGAGATAACTATGGCTACACCTTC
.	13	TRBV6-5	TRBJ1-5	.	CASSYSSFQPQHF	TGTGCCAGCAGTTACTCTTCGTTTCAGCCCCAGCATTTT
TRBD1	16	TRBV5-1	TRBJ2-1	.	CATTPGAGTGYNEQFF	TGCGCCACTACTCCGGGGGCCGGGACAGGGTACAATGAGCAGTTCTTC
.	15	TRBV30	TRBJ1-1	.	CAWSVRAGTNTEAFF	TGTGCCTGGAGTGTACGGGCAGGCACGAACACTGAAGCTTTCTTT
TRBD2	18	TRBV7-8	TRBJ2-1	.	CASSHRDYPRSSYNEQFF	TGTGCCAGCAGCCACCGGGACTACCCGAGGAGCTCCTACAATGAGCAGTTCTTC
TRBD1	16	TRBV6-6	TRBJ1-5	.	CASSSGTDRGDQPQHF	TGTGCCAGCAGTTCCGGAACTGACAGGGGCGATCAGCCCCAGCATTTT
.	15	TRBV28	TRBJ1-3	.	CASNSPGTSGNTIYF	TGTGCCAGCAACAGCCCTGGGACCTCTGGAAACACCATATATTTT
.	15	TRBV7-8	TRBJ2-1	.	CASSQGGLSYNEQFF	TGTGCCAGCAGCCAAGGGGGGCTCTCCTACAATGAGCAGTTCTTC
.	15	TRBV7-2	TRBJ2-1	few	CASSFQEAVYNEQFF	TGTGCCAGCAGCTTCCAAGAAGCGGTTTACAATGAGCAGTTCTTC
.	12	TRBV7-9	TRBJ2-7	.	CASSLAEGKSFF	TGTGCCAGCAGCTTAGCGGAGGGGAAGTCTTTCTTC
.	14	TRBV30	TRBJ2-7	.	CAWSVRSRGYEQYF	TGTGCCTGGAGTGTACGTAGTCGGGGCTACGAGCAGTACTTC
.	17	TRBV27	TRBJ2-7	.	CASSLQGMERRGYEQYF	TGTGCCAGCAGTTTGCAGGGGATGGAGAGGAGGGGCTACGAGCAGTACTTC
TRBD1	15	TRBV28	TRBJ1-1	.	CASSRPTGSHTEAFF	TGTGCCAGCAGTAGACCGACAGGGAGTCACACTGAAGCTTTCTTT
TRBD2	15	TRBV27	TRBJ2-7	.	CASSLRGTSSYEQYF	TGTGCCAGCAGTTTACGCGGGACTAGCTCCTACGAGCAGTACTTC
.	14	TRBV19	TRBJ2-1	.	CASSEQVSGNEQFF	TGTGCCAGTAGTGAACAGGTGTCGGGCAATGAGCAGTTCTTC
.	14	TRBV6-6	TRBJ2-2	.	CASSYSTVAGELFF	TGTGCCAGCAGTTACTCAACCGTGGCCGGGGAGCTGTTTTTT
.	13	TRBV7-3	TRBJ1-3	.	CASSSGQGNTIYF	TGTGCCAGCAGCTCGGGACAAGGAAACACCATATATTTT
.	14	TRBV7-2	TRBJ2-3	.	CASSSLRGTDTQYF	TGTGCCAGCAGCTCCCTGCGGGGCACAGATACGCAGTATTTT
TRBD2	16	TRBV11-2	TRBJ2-2	.	CASSKRLALNTGELFF	TGTGCCAGCAGCAAACGACTAGCTCTGAACACCGGGGAGCTGTTTTTT
.	15	TRBV28	TRBJ2-3	.	CASSSGGRQTDTQYF	TGTGCCAGCAGTTCGGGCGGGCGGCAGACAGATACGCAGTATTTT
.	11	TRBV7-2	TRBJ2-7	.	CASSLEWEQYF	TGTGCCAGCAGCTTAGAGTGGGAGCAGTACTTC
.	13	TRBV19	TRBJ1-1	.	CASSMRPDTEAFF	TGTGCCAGTAGTATGAGACCCGACACTGAAGCTTTCTTT
.	13	TRBV29-1	TRBJ2-2	.	CSVLTGGTGELFF	TGCAGCGTTCTAACGGGTGGGACCGGGGAGCTGTTTTTT
TRBD1	18	TRBV9	TRBJ2-7	once	CASSVGQGEGGSSYEQYF	TGTGCCAGCAGCGTAGGACAGGGGGAAGGTGGGAGCTCCTACGAGCAGTACTTC
.	14	TRBV11-1	TRBJ1-1	.	CASSSGQLNTEAFF	TGTGCCAGCAGCTCGGGGCAATTGAACACTGAAGCTTTCTTT
.	13	TRBV10-1	TRBJ1-5	.	CASSTGSNQPQHF	TGCGCCAGCAGTACTGGTAGCAATCAGCCCCAGCATTTT
TRBD2	17	TRBV13	TRBJ2-1	.	CASSPRTGTSGYNEQFF	TGTGCCAGCAGCCCTAGAACCGGGACTAGCGGATACAATGAGCAGTTCTTC
.	13	TRBV19	TRBJ1-5	few	CASSMIGDQPQHF	TGTGCCAGTAGTATGATCGGGGATCAGCCCCAGCATTTT
.	11	TRBV7-2	TRBJ1-5	.	CASSLGQPQHF	TGTGCCAGCAGCTTAGGGCAGCCCCAGCATTTT
TRBD2	15	TRBV6-1	TRBJ2-1	once	CASRDSGRGTGEQFF	TGTGCCAGCAGGGATAGCGGGAGAGGTACTGGGGAGCAGTTCTTC
.	13	TRBV5-1	TRBJ1-2	.	CASSTREYYGYTF	TGCGCCAGCAGCACTCGGGAGTACTATGGCTACACCTTC
TRBD1	12	TRBV29-1	TRBJ2-1	.	CSGNSGGNEQFF	TGCAGCGGGAACTCAGGGGGAAATGAGCAGTTCTTC
.	15	TRBV19	TRBJ2-2	.	CASSIELLITGELFF	TGTGCCAGTAGTATCGAACTCCTGATCACCGGGGAGCTGTTTTTT